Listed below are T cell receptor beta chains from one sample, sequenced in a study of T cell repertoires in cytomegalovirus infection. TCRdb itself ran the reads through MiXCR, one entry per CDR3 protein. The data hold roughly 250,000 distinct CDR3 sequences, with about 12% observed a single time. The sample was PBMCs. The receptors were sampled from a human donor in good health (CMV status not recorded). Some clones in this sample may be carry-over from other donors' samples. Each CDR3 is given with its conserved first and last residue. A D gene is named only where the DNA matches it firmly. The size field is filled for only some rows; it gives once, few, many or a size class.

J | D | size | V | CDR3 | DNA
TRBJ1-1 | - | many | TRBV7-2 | CASSLAETEAFF | TGTGCCAGCAGCTTGGCAGAAACTGAAGCTTTCTTT
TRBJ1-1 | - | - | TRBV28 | CASTLGGGVINTEAFF | TGTGCCAGCACCCTCGGCGGGGGGGTTATAAACACTGAAGCTTTCTTT
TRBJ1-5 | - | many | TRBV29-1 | CSVAHRSNQPQHF | TGCAGCGTCGCTCACAGGAGCAATCAGCCCCAGCATTTT
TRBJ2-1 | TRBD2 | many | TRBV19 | CASSIGATTSGGIVF | TGTGCCAGTAGTATTGGGGCCACTACTAGCGGGGGGATCGTCTTC
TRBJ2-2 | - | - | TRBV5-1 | CASSLKYATGELFF | TGCGCCAGCAGCTTGAAGTATGCTACCGGGGAGCTGTTTTTT
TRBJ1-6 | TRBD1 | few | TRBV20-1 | CSAKPRGHSPLHF | TGCAGTGCCAAGCCGAGGGGGCATTCACCCCTCCACTTT
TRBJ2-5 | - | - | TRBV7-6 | CASSPTGWETQYF | TGTGCCAGCAGCCCGACGGGGTGGGAGACCCAGTACTTC
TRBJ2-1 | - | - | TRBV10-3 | CAISQGNNEQFF | TGTGCCATCTCCCAGGGAAACAATGAGCAGTTCTTC
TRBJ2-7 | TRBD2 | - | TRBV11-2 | CASSFRSELASYEQYF | TGTGCCAGCAGCTTCAGATCTGAACTAGCGAGCTACGAGCAGTACTTC
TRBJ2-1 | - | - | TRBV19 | CASREGTAYNEQFF | TGTGCCAGTAGGGAGGGGACAGCGTACAATGAGCAGTTCTTC
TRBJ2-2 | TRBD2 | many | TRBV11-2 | CASSFSGDTGELFF | TGTGCCAGCAGCTTTAGCGGGGACACCGGGGAGCTGTTTTTT
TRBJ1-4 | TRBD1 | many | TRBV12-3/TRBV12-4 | CASSLGTGDGEKLFF | TGTGCCAGCAGTTTGGGCACAGGGGACGGAGAAAAACTGTTTTTT
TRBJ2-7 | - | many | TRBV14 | CASSPTLGGTYEQYF | TGTGCCAGCAGCCCAACCCTGGGGGGAACCTACGAGCAGTACTTC
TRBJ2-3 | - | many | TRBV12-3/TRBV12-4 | CASTQGGAWGTDTQYF | TGTGCCAGCACCCAGGGGGGGGCTTGGGGCACAGATACGCAGTATTTT
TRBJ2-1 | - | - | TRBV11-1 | CASSPSSRPLFYNEQFF | TGTGCCAGCAGCCCGTCAAGCCGGCCGCTTTTCTACAATGAGCAGTTCTTC
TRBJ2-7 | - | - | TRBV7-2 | CASSSREVQYF | TGTGCCAGCAGCTCCCGTGAGGTGCAGTACTTC
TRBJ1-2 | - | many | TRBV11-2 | CASSLDGQLVYGYTF | TGTGCCAGCAGCTTAGATGGTCAGCTAGTCTATGGCTACACCTTC
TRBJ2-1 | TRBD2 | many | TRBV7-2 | CASNRAGGFNEQFF | TGTGCCAGCAACAGAGCGGGGGGATTCAATGAGCAGTTCTTC
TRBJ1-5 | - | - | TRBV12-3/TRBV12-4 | CASSAEQGFDQPQHF | TGTGCCAGCAGTGCCGAACAGGGTTTCGATCAGCCCCAGCATTTT
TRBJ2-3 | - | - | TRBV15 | CATSRNRINTDTQYF | TGTGCCACCAGCAGAAACAGGATCAACACAGATACGCAGTATTTT
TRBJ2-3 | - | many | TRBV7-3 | CASSPLSGTDTQYF | TGTGCCAGCAGCCCCTTGAGCGGCACAGATACGCAGTATTTT
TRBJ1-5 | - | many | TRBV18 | CASSPWADQPQHF | TGTGCCAGCTCACCATGGGCGGATCAGCCCCAGCATTTT
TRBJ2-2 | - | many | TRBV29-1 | CSGAPFDGGELFF | TGCAGCGGGGCCCCATTTGACGGCGGGGAGCTGTTTTTT
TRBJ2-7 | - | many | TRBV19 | CAVLSSGGEQYF | TGTGCCGTATTAAGCTCTGGTGGCGAGCAGTACTTC
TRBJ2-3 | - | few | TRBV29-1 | CSVDGGPDTQYF | TGCAGCGTTGACGGGGGCCCAGATACGCAGTATTTT
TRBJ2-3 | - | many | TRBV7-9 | CASSPREYF | TGTGCCAGCAGCCCCCGAGAGTATTTT
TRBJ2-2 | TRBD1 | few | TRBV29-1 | CSARGPGNTGELFF | TGCAGCGCCAGGGGGCCAGGGAACACCGGGGAGCTGTTTTTT
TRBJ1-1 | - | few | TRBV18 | CASSPRDLGAFF | TGTGCCAGCTCACCACGGGACCTGGGGGCTTTCTTT
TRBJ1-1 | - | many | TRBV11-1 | CASSLDPGSGRAFF | TGTGCCAGCAGCTTAGACCCAGGTTCCGGGAGAGCTTTCTTT
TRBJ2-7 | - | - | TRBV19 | CASTLSGHPSYEQYF | TGTGCCAGTACCTTGAGCGGGCACCCCTCCTACGAGCAGTACTTC
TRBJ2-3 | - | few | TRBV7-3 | CASSRAGSGKDTQYF | TGTGCCAGCAGCCGAGCGGGTTCAGGAAAGGATACGCAGTATTTT
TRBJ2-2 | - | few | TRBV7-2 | CASSFDGSTGELFF | TGTGCCAGCAGCTTCGATGGTTCCACCGGGGAGCTGTTTTTT
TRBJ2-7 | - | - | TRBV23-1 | CASSQRGQSSYEQYF | TGCGCCAGCAGTCAACGTGGACAGAGCTCCTACGAGCAGTACTTC
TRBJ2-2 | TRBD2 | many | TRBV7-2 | CASSWEGINTGELFF | TGTGCCAGCAGCTGGGAGGGAATCAACACCGGGGAGCTGTTTTTT
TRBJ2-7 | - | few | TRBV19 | CASSKGLGRGYEQYF | TGTGCCAGTAGTAAGGGGTTGGGCAGGGGATACGAGCAGTACTTC
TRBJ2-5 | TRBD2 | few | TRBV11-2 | CASSRTPRTSGRDRETQYF | TGTGCCAGCAGCCGAACTCCTCGGACTAGCGGGAGGGACCGAGAGACCCAGTACTTC
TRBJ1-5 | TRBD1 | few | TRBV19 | CASTADGTGWNQPQHF | TGTGCCAGCACTGCCGATGGGACAGGGTGGAATCAGCCCCAGCATTTT
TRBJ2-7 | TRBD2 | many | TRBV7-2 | CASSLDSGGANEQYF | TGTGCCAGCAGCTTAGATAGCGGGGGGGCAAACGAGCAGTACTTC
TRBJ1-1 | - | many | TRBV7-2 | CASSLGPGEGGEAFF | TGTGCCAGCAGCTTAGGCCCCGGAGAGGGCGGTGAAGCTTTCTTT
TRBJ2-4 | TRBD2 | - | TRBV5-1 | CASSQGLAGSGIQYF | TGCGCCAGCAGCCAAGGACTAGCGGGTAGTGGCATTCAGTACTTC
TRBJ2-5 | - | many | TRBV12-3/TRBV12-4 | CASSLGPGSGQETQYF | TGTGCCAGCAGTTTAGGGCCGGGGTCGGGACAAGAGACCCAGTACTTC
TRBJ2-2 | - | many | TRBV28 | CASYRNVNTGELFF | TGTGCCAGCTACAGGAACGTTAACACCGGGGAGCTGTTTTTT
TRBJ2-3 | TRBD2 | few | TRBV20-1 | CSAPRAGGTDTQYF | TGCAGTGCGCCCCGGGCGGGAGGCACAGATACGCAGTATTTT
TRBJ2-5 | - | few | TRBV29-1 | CSVEDPGDKTQYF | TGCAGCGTTGAAGATCCCGGGGACAAGACCCAGTACTTC
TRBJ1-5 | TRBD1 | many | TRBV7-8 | CASSLEGAGEGQPQHF | TGTGCCAGCAGCTTAGAGGGGGCCGGGGAAGGTCAGCCCCAGCATTTT
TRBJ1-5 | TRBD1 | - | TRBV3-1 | CASRGMLVGTATSNQPQHF | TGTGCCAGCAGAGGTATGCTCGTGGGGACAGCTACTAGCAATCAGCCCCAGCATTTT
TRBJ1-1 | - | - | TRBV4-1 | CASSQAMLGRTEAFF | TGCGCCAGCAGCCAAGCGATGCTCGGGAGGACGGAAGCTTTCTTT
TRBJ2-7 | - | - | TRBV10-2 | CASSPGSSYEQYF | TGCGCCAGCAGTCCCGGGAGCTCCTACGAGCAGTACTTC
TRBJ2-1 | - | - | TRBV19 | CASSPSFTSNEQFF | TGTGCCAGTAGTCCCTCGTTTACATCCAATGAGCAGTTCTTC
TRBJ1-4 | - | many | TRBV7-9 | CASSELREKLFF | TGTGCCAGCAGCGAGCTCCGGGAAAAACTGTTTTTT
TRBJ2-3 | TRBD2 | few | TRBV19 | CASSTSSGRPDTQYF | TGTGCCAGTAGTACCTCTAGCGGGAGACCAGATACGCAGTATTTT
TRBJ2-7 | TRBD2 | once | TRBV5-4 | CASSPAELAGKSYEQYF | TGTGCCAGCAGCCCCGCCGAACTAGCGGGGAAATCCTACGAGCAGTACTTC
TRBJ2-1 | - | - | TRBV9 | CASSVQSSYNEQFF | TGTGCCAGCAGCGTACAAAGCTCCTACAATGAGCAGTTCTTC
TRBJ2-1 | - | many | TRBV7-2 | CASSSDRLNSYNEQFF | TGTGCCAGCAGCTCGGACCGACTCAACTCCTACAATGAGCAGTTCTTC